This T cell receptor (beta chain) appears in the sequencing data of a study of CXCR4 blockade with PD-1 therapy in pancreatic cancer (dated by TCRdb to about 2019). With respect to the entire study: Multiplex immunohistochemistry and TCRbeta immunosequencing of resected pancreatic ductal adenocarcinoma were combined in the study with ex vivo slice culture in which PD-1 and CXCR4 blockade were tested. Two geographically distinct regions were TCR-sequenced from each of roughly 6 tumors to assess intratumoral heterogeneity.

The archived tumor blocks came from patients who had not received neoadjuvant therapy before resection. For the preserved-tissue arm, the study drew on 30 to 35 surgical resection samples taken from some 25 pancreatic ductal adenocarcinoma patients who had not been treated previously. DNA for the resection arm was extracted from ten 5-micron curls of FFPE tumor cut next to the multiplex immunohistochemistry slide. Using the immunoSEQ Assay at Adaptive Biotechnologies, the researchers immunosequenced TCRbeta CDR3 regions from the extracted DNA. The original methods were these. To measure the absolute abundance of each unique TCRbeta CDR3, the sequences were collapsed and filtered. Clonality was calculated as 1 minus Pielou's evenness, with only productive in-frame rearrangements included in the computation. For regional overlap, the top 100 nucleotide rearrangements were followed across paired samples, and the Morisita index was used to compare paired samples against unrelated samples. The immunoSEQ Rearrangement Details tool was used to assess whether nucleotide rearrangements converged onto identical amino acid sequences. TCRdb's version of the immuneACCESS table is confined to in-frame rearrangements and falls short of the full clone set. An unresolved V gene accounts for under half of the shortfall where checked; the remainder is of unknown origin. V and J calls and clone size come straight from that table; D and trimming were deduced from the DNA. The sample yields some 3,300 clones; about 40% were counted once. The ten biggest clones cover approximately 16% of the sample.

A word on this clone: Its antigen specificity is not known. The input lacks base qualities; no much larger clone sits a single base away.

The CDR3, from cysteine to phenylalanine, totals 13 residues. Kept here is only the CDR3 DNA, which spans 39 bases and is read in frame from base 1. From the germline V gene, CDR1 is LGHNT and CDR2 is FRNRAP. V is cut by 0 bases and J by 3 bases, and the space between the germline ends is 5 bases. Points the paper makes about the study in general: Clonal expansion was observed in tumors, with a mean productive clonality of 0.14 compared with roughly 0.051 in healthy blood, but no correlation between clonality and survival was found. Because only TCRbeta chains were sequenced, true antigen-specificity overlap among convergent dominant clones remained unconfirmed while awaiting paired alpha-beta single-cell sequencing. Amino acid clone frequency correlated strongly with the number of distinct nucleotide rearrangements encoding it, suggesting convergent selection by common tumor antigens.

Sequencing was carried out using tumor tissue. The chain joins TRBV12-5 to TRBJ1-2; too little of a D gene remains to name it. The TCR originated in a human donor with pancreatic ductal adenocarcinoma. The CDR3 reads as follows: CASGLVMDYGYTF. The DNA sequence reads TGTGCTAGTGGTTTGGTAATGGACTATGGCTACACCTTC.